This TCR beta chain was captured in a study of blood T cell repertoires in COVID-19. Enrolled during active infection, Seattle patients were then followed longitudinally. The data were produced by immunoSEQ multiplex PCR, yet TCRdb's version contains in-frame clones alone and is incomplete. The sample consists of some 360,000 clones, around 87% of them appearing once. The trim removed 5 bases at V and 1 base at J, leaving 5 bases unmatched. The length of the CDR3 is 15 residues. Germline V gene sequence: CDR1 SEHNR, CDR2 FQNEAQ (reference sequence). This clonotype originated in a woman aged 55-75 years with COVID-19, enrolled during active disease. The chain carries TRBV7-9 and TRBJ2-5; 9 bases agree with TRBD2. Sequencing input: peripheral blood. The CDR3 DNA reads TGTGCCAGCAGCGCCGAGCGGGGGGTCCAAGAGACCCAGTACTTC. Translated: CASSAERGVQETQYF.